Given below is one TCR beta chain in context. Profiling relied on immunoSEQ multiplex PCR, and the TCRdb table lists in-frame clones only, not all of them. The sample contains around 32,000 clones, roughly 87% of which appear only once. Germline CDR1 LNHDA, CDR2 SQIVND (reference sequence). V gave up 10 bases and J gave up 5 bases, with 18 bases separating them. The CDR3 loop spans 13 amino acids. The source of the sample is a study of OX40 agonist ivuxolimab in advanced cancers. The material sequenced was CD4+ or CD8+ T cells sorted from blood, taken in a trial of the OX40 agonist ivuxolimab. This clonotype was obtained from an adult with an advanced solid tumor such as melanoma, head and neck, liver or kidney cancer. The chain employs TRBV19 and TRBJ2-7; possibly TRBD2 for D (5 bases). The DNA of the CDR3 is TGTGCCACCACCACTGGAGGCTTGGACGAGCAGTACTTC. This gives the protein CATTTGGLDEQYF.